The next 25 T cell receptor beta chains were all read from a single sample in a study of cytomegalovirus exposure and HLA in healthy donors. The PCR made use of 60 Vbeta and 13 Jbeta primers. Using immunoSEQ multiplex PCR, the repertoire was profiled, and TCRdb retains in-frame clones only, with some absent. The table shows about 130,000 clones, with around 80% occurring only once. The sample taken for sequencing was PBMCs. These receptors came from a man between 25 and 39 years old in good health.

This chain joins TRBV10-3 and TRBJ2-7; a weak D match, TRBD2 (6 bases). Germline CDR1 is ENHRY and CDR2 is SYGVKD. V lost 0 bases and J lost 3, with 15 bases in between. This CDR3 is 16 amino acids long. The CDR3 spells CAISESEGPRRYEQYF. CDR3 coding DNA: TGTGCCATCAGTGAGTCGGAGGGACCCAGACGCTACGAGCAGTACTTC.

The chain uses TRBV9 and TRBJ2-6; no reliable D call. The germline gives CDR1 SGDLS, CDR2 YYNGEE. This CDR3 comprises 15 residues. V lost 0 bases and J lost 4, with 8 bases in between. Here the CDR3 reads CASSVEARGANVLTF. Written as DNA, the CDR3 is TGTGCCAGCAGCGTAGAGGCGAGGGGGGCCAACGTCCTGACTTTC.

The chain joins TRBV6-1 to TRBJ2-1, with 11 bases that match TRBD2. V was clipped by 3 bases and J by 4 bases; unmatched bases: 8. CDR3 size: 17 residues. CDR1 is MNHNS, CDR2 SASEGT, per germline. CDR3 in amino acids: CASSDRPGTSGYNEQFF. For the CDR3, the DNA is TGTGCCAGCAGTGACCGCCCGGGGACTAGCGGTTACAATGAGCAGTTCTTC.

The chain employs TRBV15 and TRBJ2-2, with TRBD2 matching 10 bases. V shed 1 base and J 7 bases; nucleotides not matched to a gene: 6. The CDR3 covers 16 residues. Germline V gene data show CDR1 as LNHNV and CDR2 as YYDKDF (reference sequence). The CDR3 spells CATSRVSGRAGGELFF. CDR3 DNA sequence: TGTGCCACCAGCAGAGTCAGCGGGAGGGCCGGCGGGGAGCTGTTTTTT.

The chain carries TRBV7-2 and TRBJ2-7, with 7 bases aligning to TRBD1. The CDR3 length is 15 residues. Per germline, CDR1 SGHTA and CDR2 FQGNSA. V shed 5 bases and J 2 bases; nucleotides not matched to a gene: 9. CDR3 protein: CASSNPGQPPYEQYF. As DNA, the CDR3 is TGTGCCAGCAGCAACCCGGGACAGCCTCCCTACGAGCAGTACTTC. Based on the CDR3 plus reference TRBV7-2 and TRBJ2-7, the full variable domain is GAGVSQSPSNKVTEKGKDVELRCDPISGHTALYWYRQSLGQGLEFLIYFQGNSAPDKSGLPSDRFSAERTGGSVSTLTIQRTQQEDSAVYLCASSNPGQPPYEQYFGPGTRLTVT.

The J gene is TRBJ1-5, the V gene TRBV4-1; 10 nucleotides match TRBD1. The CDR3 covers 15 residues. V lost 2 bases, J lost 7 bases, and 5 bases stayed unmatched. CDR1 and CDR2 from the germline V gene are MGHRA and YSYEKL. The CDR3 nucleotides are TGCGCCAGCAGCCAATCCGGGACAGGGGCCCAGCCCCAGCATTTT. Translating it yields CASSQSGTGAQPQHF.

This rearrangement joins TRBV28 to TRBJ2-5, with 8 bases identical to TRBD2. The junction had 9 bases not matched to a gene; V was cut back by 6 bases and J by 6 bases. Germline CDR1 is MDHEN and CDR2 is SYDVKM. The CDR3 is 14 residues long. CDR3 sequence reads: CASSPAGVEKTQYF. CDR3 DNA: TGTGCCAGCAGCCCAGCGGGAGTCGAAAAGACCCAGTACTTC. The full variable domain, its missing parts supplied by reference TRBV28 and TRBJ2-5, is DVKVTQSSRYLVKRTGEKVFLECVQDMDHENMFWYRQDPGLGLRLIYFSYDVKMKEKGDIPEGYSVSREKKERFSLILESASTNQTSMYLCASSPAGVEKTQYFGPGTRLLVL.

Only one count was recorded for this clone. This sequence joins TRBV23-1 and TRBJ1-2, with 8 bases aligning to TRBD1. TRBV23-1 is an ORF; its function is uncertain. This CDR3 has 14 amino acids. Trimming removed 0 bases from V and 9 bases from J; junction bases left unmatched: 6. Written as DNA, the CDR3 is TGCGCCAGCAGTCAATCCCCGACAGGGGTTAGCTACACCTTC. Translating it yields CASSQSPTGVSYTF.

This chain joins TRBV18 and TRBJ2-7; 8 nucleotides match TRBD2. V lost 4 bases, J lost 5 bases, and 10 bases stayed unmatched. The CDR3 is 15 amino acids. Germline V gene sequence: CDR1 KGHSH, CDR2 LQKENI. CDR3 region: CASSRASGSWDEQYF. CDR3 sequence (DNA): TGTGCCAGCTCACGAGCGAGCGGGAGTTGGGACGAGCAGTACTTC. Filled out from reference TRBV18 and TRBJ2-7, the complete variable domain reads NAGVMQNPRHLVRRRGQEARLRCSPMKGHSHVYWYRQLPEEGLKFMVYLQKENIIDESGMPKERFSAEFPKEGPSILRIQQVVRGDSAAYFCASSRASGSWDEQYFGPGTRLTVT.

This chain connects TRBV6-5 to TRBJ2-7, with TRBD1 as a possible D gene (6 bases). The V end lost 6 bases, the J end lost 3 bases, and 12 bases lay between the germline ends. Germline assignment: CDR1 MNHEY and CDR2 SVGAGI. This CDR3 has 13 residues. In DNA, the CDR3 is TGTGCCAGCAGACGACAGGAGCACTACGAGCAGTACTTC. It encodes CASRRQEHYEQYF.

J is TRBJ2-5 and V is TRBV7-3; possible D gene TRBD1, 6 bases. V lost 2 bases and J 2 bases, leaving 9 bases between the germline ends. The length of the CDR3 is 14 residues. Germline V CDR1 and CDR2: SGHTA, FQGTGA. The CDR3 is CASSLGQLQETQYF. CDR3 bases: TGTGCCAGCAGCTTAGGACAGTTACAAGAGACCCAGTACTTC.

This chain connects TRBV28 to TRBJ1-5; no clear D gene. V was clipped by 0 bases and J by 2 bases, with 5 bases between them. CDR1 and CDR2 from the germline V gene are MDHEN and SYDVKM. The CDR3 sequence is 14 residues long. The CDR3 DNA follows: TGTGCCAGCAGTTTATGGCAGGGCAATCAGCCCCAGCATTTT. Protein: CASSLWQGNQPQHF.

The rearrangement links TRBV7-2 to TRBJ1-1; no definite D call. The CDR3 is 13 residues long. Per germline, CDR1 SGHTA and CDR2 FQGNSA. The V end lost 6 bases, the J end lost 1 base, and 9 bases lay between the germline ends. The CDR3 loop is CASSPPGNTEAFF. In DNA form, the CDR3 reads TGTGCCAGCAGTCCCCCCGGGAACACTGAAGCTTTCTTT.

This clone appeared once. The J gene is TRBJ2-5, the V gene TRBV28; tentative D call: TRBD2 (6 bases). The CDR3 spans 13 residues. Germline values: CDR1 MDHEN, CDR2 SYDVKM. Written as DNA, the CDR3 is TGTGCGAACAGTCGGGGGAGCCAAGAGACCCAGTACTTC. As protein: CANSRGSQETQYF.

The V gene is TRBV19, the J gene TRBJ1-1; 7 bases line up with TRBD1. This CDR3 is built from 14 residues. J was trimmed by 0 bases and V by 5 bases; bases with no gene match: 3. Per the germline V gene, CDR1 is LNHDA and CDR2 is SQIVND (reference sequence). CDR3 sequence: CASSDDRVNTEAFF. The CDR3 DNA is TGTGCCAGTAGTGATGACAGGGTGAACACTGAAGCTTTCTTT. The full variable domain, rest sourced from reference TRBV19 and TRBJ1-1, is DGGITQSPKYLFRKEGQNVTLSCEQNLNHDAMYWYRQDPGQGLRLIYYSQIVNDFQKGDIAEGYSVSREKKESFPLTVTSAQKNPTAFYLCASSDDRVNTEAFFGQGTRLTVV.

The gene calls are TRBV27 and TRBJ2-1; a weak D match, TRBD2 (5 bases). The CDR3 runs to 16 residues. V lost 5 bases and J lost 2, with 16 bases in between. In germline, CDR1 is MNHEY, CDR2 SMNVEV (reference sequence). CDR3 region: CASSPERAEAYNEQFF. As DNA, the CDR3 is TGTGCCAGCAGTCCAGAAAGAGCGGAGGCCTACAATGAGCAGTTCTTC.

Here the CDR3 reads CASSPGDTGELFF. The CDR3 DNA is TGTGCCAGCAGCCCGGGGGACACCGGGGAGCTGTTTTTT. The rearrangement uses TRBV6-4 and TRBJ2-2; TRBD2 might be the D (6 bases). The CDR3 extends over 13 amino acids. V gave up 6 bases and J gave up 3 bases, with 8 bases separating them. In germline, CDR1 is MRHNA, CDR2 SNTAGT.

This chain uses TRBV5-4 with TRBJ1-2, with 8 bases that match TRBD1. The CDR3 runs 14 residues. Germline CDR1 and CDR2: SGHNT and YYREEE (reference sequence). V dropped 5 bases and J dropped 2; count of bases not matched to a gene: 5. The CDR3 sequence: CASRPGQGNYGYTF. CDR3 coding DNA: TGTGCCAGCAGGCCTGGACAGGGCAACTATGGCTACACCTTC.

V usage is TRBV6-6 and J usage is TRBJ2-3, with 8 nucleotides matching TRBD2. CDR3 length equals 15 residues. The V and J ends lost 5 bases and 6 bases, in that order; junction bases with no gene match: 10. The V gene's germline CDR1 is MNHNY and CDR2 SVGAGI (reference sequence). The CDR3 spells CASSAVAGGLDTQYF. CDR3 DNA sequence: TGTGCCAGCAGTGCGGTGGCGGGAGGTCTGGATACGCAGTATTTT.

The chain is built from TRBV5-1 and TRBJ2-7, with a tentative D call TRBD2 (5 bases). The CDR3 is 16 amino acids. V was clipped by 4 bases and J by 3 bases, with 20 bases between them. Germline CDR1 and CDR2: SGHRS and YFSETQ. CDR3 in amino acids: CASSPRVSGRGYEQYF. The CDR3, as DNA: TGCGCCAGCAGCCCCCGGGTGTCTGGACGGGGCTACGAGCAGTACTTC. Complete variable domain (other parts from reference TRBV5-1 and TRBJ2-7): KAGVTQTPRYLIKTRGQQVTLSCSPISGHRSVSWYQQTPGQGLQFLFEYFSETQRNKGNFPGRFSGRQFSNSRSEMNVSTLELGDSALYLCASSPRVSGRGYEQYFGPGTRLTVT.

This chain uses TRBV28 with TRBJ2-7; D uncertain. This CDR3 contains 12 residues. With 3 bases removed from V and 4 bases from J, the gap between germline ends came to 7 bases. In germline, CDR1 is MDHEN, CDR2 SYDVKM. As DNA, the CDR3 is TGTGCCAGCAGTTTGATCGGTTACGAGCAGTACTTC. This gives the protein CASSLIGYEQYF. Using reference TRBV28 and TRBJ2-7 for the parts outside the CDR3, the full variable domain is DVKVTQSSRYLVKRTGEKVFLECVQDMDHENMFWYRQDPGLGLRLIYFSYDVKMKEKGDIPEGYSVSREKKERFSLILESASTNQTSMYLCASSLIGYEQYFGPGTRLTVT.

The chain couples TRBV9 to TRBJ2-5; 7 positions match TRBD1. The J call may be wrong; the DNA end is better matched by TRBJ2-7. The germline CDR1 and CDR2 sequences are SGDLS and YYNGEE. The CDR3 runs 13 residues. The CDR3 bases are TGTGCCAGCAGCGACTCCCGGGACAGCGAGCAGTACTTC. Its protein is CASSDSRDSEQYF.

As regards this clone: Mismatch with germline at one junction end may stem from a read error. The chain combines TRBV7-9 with TRBJ1-2; 7 nucleotides align to TRBD1. The CDR3 is made up of 14 amino acids. Germline V gene data show CDR1 as SEHNR and CDR2 as FQNEAQ (reference sequence). CDR3: CSSSLDRVNYGYTF. DNA of the CDR3: TGTTCCAGCAGCCTCGACAGGGTTAACTATGGCTACACCTTC.

The J gene is TRBJ1-3, the V gene TRBV19, with 8 bases identical to TRBD1. Germline V gene lookup returns CDR1 LNHDA and CDR2 SQIVND (reference sequence). CDR3 length equals 17 residues. The CDR3 region is CATRAGGPVKSGNTIYF. DNA for the CDR3: TGTGCTACGAGGGCAGGGGGCCCGGTAAAATCTGGAAACACCATATATTTT.

The chain couples TRBV28 to TRBJ2-5; 7 bases fit TRBD1. The DNA end is a closer match to TRBJ2-7, so the J assignment may be wrong. The CDR3 consists of 14 residues. CDR1 is MDHEN and CDR2 is SYDVKM in the germline V gene. Here the CDR3 reads CASRPQGLPYEQYF. Here the CDR3 DNA reads TGTGCCAGCAGACCACAGGGGCTTCCCTACGAGCAGTACTTC.